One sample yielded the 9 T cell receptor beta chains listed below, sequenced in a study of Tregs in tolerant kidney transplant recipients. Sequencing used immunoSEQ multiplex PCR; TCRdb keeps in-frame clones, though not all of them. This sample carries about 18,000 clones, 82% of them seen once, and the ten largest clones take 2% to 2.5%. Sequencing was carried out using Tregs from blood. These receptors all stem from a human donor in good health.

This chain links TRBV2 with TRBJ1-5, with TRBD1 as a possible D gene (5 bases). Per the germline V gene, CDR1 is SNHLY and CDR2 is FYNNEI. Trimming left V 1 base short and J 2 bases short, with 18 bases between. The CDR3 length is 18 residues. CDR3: CASSEGAGGRAGNQPQHF. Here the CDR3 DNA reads TGTGCCAGCAGTGAAGGGGCCGGGGGTAGAGCGGGCAATCAGCCCCAGCATTTT.

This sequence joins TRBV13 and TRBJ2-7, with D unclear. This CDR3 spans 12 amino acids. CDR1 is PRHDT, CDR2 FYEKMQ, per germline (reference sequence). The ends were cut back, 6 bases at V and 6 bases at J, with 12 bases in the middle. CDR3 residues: CASRQTPREQYF. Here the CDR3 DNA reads TGTGCCAGCAGACAAACCCCCCGCGAGCAGTACTTC.

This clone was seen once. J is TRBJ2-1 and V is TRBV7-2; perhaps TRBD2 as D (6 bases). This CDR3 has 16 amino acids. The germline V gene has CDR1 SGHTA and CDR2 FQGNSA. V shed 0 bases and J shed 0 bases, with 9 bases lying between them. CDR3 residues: CASSLAGDSSYNEQFF. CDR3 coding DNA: TGTGCCAGCAGCTTAGCGGGGGACTCCTCCTACAATGAGCAGTTCTTC.

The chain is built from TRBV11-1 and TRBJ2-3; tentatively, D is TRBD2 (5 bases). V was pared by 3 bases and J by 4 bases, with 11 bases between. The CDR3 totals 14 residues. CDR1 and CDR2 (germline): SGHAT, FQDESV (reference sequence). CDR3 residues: CASSLGVGADTQYF. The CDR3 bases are TGTGCCAGCAGCTTGGGAGTTGGTGCAGATACGCAGTATTTT. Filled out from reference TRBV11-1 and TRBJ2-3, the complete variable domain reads EAEVAQSPRYKITEKSQAVAFWCDPISGHATLYWYRQILGQGPELLVQFQDESVVDDSQLPKDRFSAERLKGVDSTLKIQPAELGDSAMYLCASSLGVGADTQYFGPGTRLTVL.

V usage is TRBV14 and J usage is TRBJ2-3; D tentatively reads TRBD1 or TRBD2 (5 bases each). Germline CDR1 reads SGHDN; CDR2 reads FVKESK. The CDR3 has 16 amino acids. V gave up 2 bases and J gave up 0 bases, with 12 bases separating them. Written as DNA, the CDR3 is TGTGCCAGCAGCCAACGGGGCGCAGCTAGCACAGATACGCAGTATTTT. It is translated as CASSQRGAASTDTQYF. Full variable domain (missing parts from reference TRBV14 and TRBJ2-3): EAGVTQFPSHSVIEKGQTVTLRCDPISGHDNLYWYRRVMGKEIKFLLHFVKESKQDESGMPNNRFLAERTGGTYSTLKVQPAELEDSGVYFCASSQRGAASTDTQYFGPGTRLTVL.

CDR3 sequence (DNA): TGTGCCAGCAGCCAGGCGGGGAACCCACTCCTAAACTATGGCTACACCTTC. This translates into CASSQAGNPLLNYGYTF. The J gene is TRBJ1-2, the V gene TRBV5-6; D remains ambiguous. The V gene's germline CDR1 is SGHDT and CDR2 YYEEEE. CDR3 length: 17 residues. V was trimmed by 4 bases and J by 2 bases, leaving 21 bases between them.

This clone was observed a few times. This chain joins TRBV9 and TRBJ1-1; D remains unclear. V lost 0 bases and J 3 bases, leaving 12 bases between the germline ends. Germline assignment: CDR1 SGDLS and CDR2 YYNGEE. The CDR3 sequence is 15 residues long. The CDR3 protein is CASSVGFRRDTEAFF. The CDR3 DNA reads TGTGCCAGCAGCGTAGGATTCCGGCGGGACACTGAAGCTTTCTTT. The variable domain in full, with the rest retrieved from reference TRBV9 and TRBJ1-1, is DSGVTQTPKHLITATGQRVTLRCSPRSGDLSVYWYQQSLDQGLQFLIQYYNGEERAKGNILERFSAQQFPDLHSELNLSSLELGDSALYFCASSVGFRRDTEAFFGQGTRLTVV.

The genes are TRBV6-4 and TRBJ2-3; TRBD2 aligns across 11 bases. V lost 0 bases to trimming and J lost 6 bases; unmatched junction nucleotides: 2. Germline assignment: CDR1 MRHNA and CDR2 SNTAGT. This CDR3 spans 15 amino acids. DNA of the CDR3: TGTGCCAGCAGTGACTCTAGCGGGGGGGCCGATACGCAGTATTTT. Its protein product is CASSDSSGGADTQYF.

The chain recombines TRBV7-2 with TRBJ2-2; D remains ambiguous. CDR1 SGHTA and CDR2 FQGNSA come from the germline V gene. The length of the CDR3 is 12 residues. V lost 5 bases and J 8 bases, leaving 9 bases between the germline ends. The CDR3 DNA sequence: TGTGCCAGCAGCACCTTCGAGGGGGAGCTGTTTTTT. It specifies CASSTFEGELFF.